The sequence of this TCR beta chain was determined in a study of cytomegalovirus exposure and HLA in healthy donors. The germline V gene encodes CDR1 SGHTA and CDR2 FQGNSA. Trimming left V 5 bases short and J 3 bases short, with 11 bases between. The CDR3 has 13 residues. Primers included in the PCR were 60 Vbeta and 13 Jbeta primers. Sequenced by immunoSEQ multiplex PCR; TCRdb stores in-frame clones only, minus some. This table has 90,000 to 150,000 clones, around 73% appearing once. The sample taken for sequencing was PBMCs. The sequence was obtained from a woman aged 35 to 49 in good health and CMV-seropositive. This sequence joins TRBV7-2 and TRBJ2-7; maybe TRBD2 (6 bases). CDR3: CASSPRGNYEQYF. The CDR3 DNA reads TGTGCCAGCAGCCCGCGGGGCAACTACGAGCAGTACTTC.